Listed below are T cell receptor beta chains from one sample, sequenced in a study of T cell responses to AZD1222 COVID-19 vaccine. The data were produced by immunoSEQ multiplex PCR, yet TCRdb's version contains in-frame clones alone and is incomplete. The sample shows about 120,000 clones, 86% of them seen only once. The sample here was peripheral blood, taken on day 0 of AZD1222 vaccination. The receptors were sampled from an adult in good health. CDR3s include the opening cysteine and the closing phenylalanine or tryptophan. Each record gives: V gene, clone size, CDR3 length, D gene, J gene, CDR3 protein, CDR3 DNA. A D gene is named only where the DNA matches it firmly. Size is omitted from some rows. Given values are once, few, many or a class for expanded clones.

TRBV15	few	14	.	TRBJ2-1	CATREEGPVNEQFF	TGTGCCACCAGGGAGGAGGGCCCGGTGAATGAGCAGTTCTTC
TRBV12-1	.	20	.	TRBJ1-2	CAILLPIQGRGTKANYGYTF	TGTGCCATTCTCTTACCCATACAGGGAAGGGGGACCAAAGCTAACTATGGCTACACCTTC
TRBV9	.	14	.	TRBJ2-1	CASSPPSNYNEQFF	TGTGCCAGCAGCCCACCTTCTAACTACAATGAGCAGTTCTTC
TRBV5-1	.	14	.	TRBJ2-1	CASSLRPGSDEQFF	TGCGCCAGCAGCTTGCGACCAGGGTCTGATGAGCAGTTCTTC
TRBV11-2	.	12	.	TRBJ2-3	CASSSDGDTQYF	TGTGCCAGCAGCTCGGACGGAGATACGCAGTATTTT
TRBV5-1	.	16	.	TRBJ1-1	CASSLQGRGRDTEAFF	TGCGCCAGCAGCTTGCAAGGGAGAGGGAGGGACACTGAAGCTTTCTTT
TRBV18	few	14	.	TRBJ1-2	CASSPREADLSYTF	TGTGCCAGCTCACCACGCGAAGCGGACTTGAGCTACACCTTC
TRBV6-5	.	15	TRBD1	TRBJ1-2	CASSREPGQNYGYTF	TGTGCCAGCAGCCGCGAACCGGGACAGAACTATGGCTACACCTTC
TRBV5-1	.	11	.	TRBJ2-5	CASRSQETQYF	TGCGCCAGCAGGTCCCAGGAGACCCAGTACTTC
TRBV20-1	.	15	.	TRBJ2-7	CSASGTVFSVYEQYF	TGCAGTGCTAGTGGAACAGTCTTCTCGGTCTACGAGCAGTACTTC
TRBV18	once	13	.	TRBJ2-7	CASSPGANYEQYF	TGTGCCAGCTCACCAGGCGCAAACTACGAGCAGTACTTC